This T cell receptor (beta chain) comes out of a study of identifying expanded T cells in peripheral blood. No infections or other immune events were documented during collection. On this clone itself: The antigen is undetermined.

Study-level findings and limits: About 1.2 clones differed between technical replicates, versus 16.4 and 19 over time. Clone count variance between roughly 2-week samples rose with total template count.

The assay was immunoSEQ multiplex PCR, and TCRdb's table has in-frame clones only and misses some. The table includes around 130,000 clones, less than 90% detected once. The CDR3 sequence is 19 residues long. V shed 4 bases and J 0 bases; nucleotides not matched to a gene: 13. Looked up from germline, CDR1 is LNHDA and CDR2 is SQIVND (reference sequence). The sequence was collected from a person aged 18 to 75 in good health. The chain recombines TRBV19 with TRBJ2-3; 10 bases align to TRBD2. The specimen was blood. The CDR3 here is CASSTRPGLAPGSTDTQYF. CDR3 DNA: TGTGCCAGTAGTACTCGCCCGGGACTAGCGCCGGGTAGCACAGATACGCAGTATTTT.